Below are 3 T cell receptor beta chains sequenced from a single sample in a study of blood T cell repertoires in COVID-19. Here immunoSEQ multiplex PCR was the method, and the copy in TCRdb shows in-frame clones only, minus some. The sample shows just over 250,000 clones, 88% of them seen only once. The sample taken for sequencing was peripheral blood. The receptor set was obtained from a man in his 60s who had recovered from COVID-19.

The CDR3: CASSLGEGGDTQYF. CDR3 nucleotides: TGCGCCAGCAGCCTAGGCGAAGGCGGAGATACGCAGTATTTT. The V call is TRBV5-1, the J call TRBJ2-3, with D uncertain. Trimming took 4 bases from V and 5 from J, leaving 14 bases between them. There are 14 residues in the CDR3. Germline CDR1 is SGHRS and CDR2 is YFSETQ. Full variable domain (outside the CDR3, taken from reference TRBV5-1 and TRBJ2-3): KAGVTQTPRYLIKTRGQQVTLSCSPISGHRSVSWYQQTPGQGLQFLFEYFSETQRNKGNFPGRFSGRQFSNSRSEMNVSTLELGDSALYLCASSLGEGGDTQYFGPGTRLTVL.

The chain uses TRBV15 and TRBJ1-1; D may be TRBD1 (5 bases). Trimming took 0 bases from V and 0 from J, leaving 14 bases between them. The CDR3 loop spans 17 amino acids. Germline V gene sequence: CDR1 LNHNV, CDR2 YYDKDF (reference sequence). This CDR3 is CATSRDRGRTMNTEAFF. In DNA form, the CDR3 reads TGTGCCACCAGCAGAGATCGAGGACGGACAATGAACACTGAAGCTTTCTTT. Looking up the rest from reference TRBV15 and TRBJ1-1 gives the full variable domain: DAMVIQNPRYQVTQFGKPVTLSCSQTLNHNVMYWYQQKSSQAPKLLFHYYDKDFNNEADTPDNFQSRRPNTSFCFLDIRSPGLGDTAMYLCATSRDRGRTMNTEAFFGQGTRLTVV.

The V gene is TRBV29-1, the J gene TRBJ1-2; 10 bases agree with TRBD1. The CDR3 totals 13 residues. From germline, CDR1 is SQVTM and CDR2 ANQGSEA. The V gene end was trimmed by 7 bases and the J gene end by 5 bases; junction bases not matched to a gene: 7. The CDR3 DNA reads TGCAGCGCGAAGACAGGGGGCAAGTATGGCTACACCTTC. This gives the protein CSAKTGGKYGYTF.